This TCR beta chain comes out of a study of Ad26.COV2.S vaccination and SARS-CoV-2 variants. Across the whole study: In the study, Ad26.COV2.S was injected intramuscularly once, or twice 56 days apart.

TCRdb keeps only in-frame clones here, not all; method: immunoSEQ multiplex PCR. The table has more than 400,000 clones, 90% seen once. Treatment denoted: roughly 18 received Ad26.COV2.S at low or high dose, single or two shots; about five received placebo; per-sample allocation not given. Sampling was done on day 63 after the first vaccine or placebo injection. A Boston donor was an adult aged 18-55 years. Expression of Wuhan-strain SARS-CoV-2 spike came from the Ad26 vector that formed the vaccine. After removal of 0 bases from V and 3 bases from J, the junction contained 2 bases not matched to a gene. CDR1 and CDR2 from the germline V gene are SGHDT and YYEEEE. There are 15 residues in the CDR3.

The source is a person aged 18-60 years who received the Ad26.COV2.S COVID-19 vaccine or a placebo. The V gene is TRBV5-6, the J gene TRBJ2-1; 8 bases agree with TRBD2. Sequenced material: peripheral blood, taken in a trial of Ad26.COV2.S vaccine versus placebo. The CDR3 is CASSLAGGDYNEQFF. The CDR3 DNA reads as TGTGCCAGCAGCTTGGCGGGAGGGGACTACAATGAGCAGTTCTTC.